This TCR beta chain was obtained from a study of PD-L1 blockade in urothelial cancer. As to time point: peripheral blood 6 weeks after treatment start. The length of the CDR3 is 14 residues. The V end was cut by 6 bases, the J end by 6 bases, with 17 bases between. From germline, CDR1 is ENHRY and CDR2 SYGVKD. Synthetic TCR analog templates were spiked into all PCRs individually. Profiling relied on immunoSEQ multiplex PCR, and the TCRdb table lists in-frame clones only, not all of them. The data contain approximately 83,000 clones, 75% to 90% of them singletons. This clonotype was obtained from a man in his 70s with urothelial cancer. This material consisted of PBMCs, taken around atezolizumab (anti-PD-L1) treatment. The chain joins TRBV10-3 to TRBJ1-1; TRBD1 might be the D (6 bases). CDR3 DNA sequence: TGTGCCATCAGCAGAGACGGGGCAGGGGCTGAAGCTTTCTTT. It codes for CAISRDGAGAEAFF.